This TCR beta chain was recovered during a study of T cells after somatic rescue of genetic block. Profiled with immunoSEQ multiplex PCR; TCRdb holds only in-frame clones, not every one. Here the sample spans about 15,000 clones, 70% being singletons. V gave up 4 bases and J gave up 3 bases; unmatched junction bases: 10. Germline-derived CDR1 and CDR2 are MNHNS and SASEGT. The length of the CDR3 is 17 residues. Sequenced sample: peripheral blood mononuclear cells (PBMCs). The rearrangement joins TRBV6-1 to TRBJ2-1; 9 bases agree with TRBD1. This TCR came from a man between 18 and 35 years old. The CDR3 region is CASSAKGGTGYYNEQFF. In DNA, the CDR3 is TGTGCCAGCAGTGCCAAAGGGGGGACAGGGTACTACAATGAGCAGTTCTTC.